This T cell receptor beta chain comes out of a study of T cells after yellow fever vaccination. Overall study results and limits: Once the booster was given, most primary-vaccination clones reappeared, at 95% to 97% for CD4 and 85% to 90% for CD8. The secondary response was weaker but peaked faster, day 5 versus 15. Abundant bulk-population clonotypes could contaminate the FACS-sorted repertoires.

This clonotype showed up just a few times. Its antigen is unknown. CDR3 size: 14 residues. CDR1 MGHRA and CDR2 YSYEKL come from the germline V gene. Trimming cost V 0 bases and J 0 bases, with 5 bases left between them. By 5'RACE template switching, TCR cDNA was produced, with a universal primer site and UMIs added in the process. Using its own MiXCR run on the 5' RACE reads, TCRdb lists one record per CDR3 protein. The data show 150,000 to 200,000 distinct CDR3 sequences, 11% seen once. The TCR originated in a man between 18 and 29 years old who received the YFV17D yellow fever vaccine. V and J are TRBV4-1 and TRBJ1-2; D gene ambiguous. The source was CD8+ T cells sorted from PBMCs, collected 15 days after the yellow fever booster vaccination. The CDR3 spells CASSQDPANYGYTF. The CDR3 nucleotides read TGCGCCAGCAGCCAAGATCCAGCTAACTATGGCTACACCTTC.